This is a list of T cell receptor beta chains from one sample in a study of human T cells and chemical hapten exposure. TCRdb reprocessed the RACE reads via MiXCR and lists one record per CDR3 protein. This table holds 74,000 or so distinct CDR3 sequences, 12% found once. The sequences come from whole blood, collected in connection with sensitization to the hapten diphenylcyclopropenone (DPC). The receptors originated from a woman aged 55-75 years with alopecia areata. Some clones in this sample may be carry-over from other donors' samples. The CDR3 runs from the conserved cysteine through the conserved F or W. D genes are given only for firm matches. Where a row states a size, it is once, few, many or the class of an expanded clone; other rows omit it.

TRBV5-1	TRBD2	TRBJ2-1	many	CASSLASDPSGGADNEQFF	TGCGCCAGCAGCTTGGCCAGTGACCCTAGCGGGGGGGCCGACAATGAGCAGTTCTTC
TRBV6-5	-	TRBJ2-3	few	CASSDRWKADTQYF	TGTGCCAGCAGTGACCGGTGGAAAGCAGATACGCAGTATTTT
TRBV4-1	TRBD1	TRBJ2-6	-	CASRSTGAGANVLTF	TGCGCCAGCAGATCGACAGGGGCTGGGGCCAACGTCCTGACTTTC
TRBV4-1	-	TRBJ2-3	-	CAGSQPTGLDTQYF	TGCGCCGGCAGCCAACCTACTGGATTAGATACGCAGTATTTT
TRBV29-1	-	TRBJ1-1	many	CSVAPGGLTTEAFF	TGCAGCGTTGCCCCCGGGGGGTTGACCACTGAAGCTTTCTTT
TRBV12-3/TRBV12-4	-	TRBJ1-1	few	CASSLAAGSGTEAFF	TGTGCCAGCAGTTTAGCGGCAGGAAGCGGGACTGAAGCTTTCTTT
TRBV12-5	-	TRBJ2-7	-	CASGSNGAPYEQYF	TGTGCTAGTGGCAGCAACGGGGCTCCCTACGAGCAGTACTTC
TRBV7-9	TRBD1	TRBJ1-2	few	CASSLWADRNYGYTF	TGTGCCAGCAGCTTATGGGCGGACAGGAACTATGGCTACACCTTC
TRBV10-1	TRBD1	TRBJ1-6	many	CASSEDRDNSPLHF	TGCGCCAGCAGTGAGGACAGGGATAATTCACCCCTCCACTTT
TRBV18	-	TRBJ1-1	many	CASSPVGPGRMNTEAFF	TGTGCCAGCTCACCAGTAGGGCCCGGACGGATGAACACTGAAGCTTTCTTT
TRBV5-1	-	TRBJ1-1	few	CASSLAWGEAFF	TGCGCCAGCAGCTTGGCCTGGGGAGAAGCTTTCTTT
TRBV18	-	TRBJ2-3	few	CASSPLGAEGDTQYF	TGTGCCAGCTCACCACTAGGGGCGGAGGGAGATACGCAGTATTTT
TRBV10-3	-	TRBJ1-4	-	CATRRGSPTNEKLFF	TGTGCCACCCGGAGGGGCAGTCCAACTAATGAAAAACTGTTTTTT
TRBV29-1	-	TRBJ2-7	few	CSVVRGLSYEQYF	TGCAGCGTTGTTAGGGGCCTCTCCTACGAGCAGTACTTC
TRBV29-1	TRBD1	TRBJ2-7	few	CSAMTGIHEQYF	TGCAGCGCCATGACAGGGATCCACGAGCAGTACTTC
TRBV12-3/TRBV12-4	-	TRBJ1-3	-	CASSLRGLSGNTIYF	TGTGCCAGCAGTTTGAGGGGCCTCTCTGGAAACACCATATATTTT
TRBV29-1	-	TRBJ2-5	-	CSGRRAPQETQYF	TGCAGCGGCCGCCGGGCTCCTCAAGAGACCCAGTACTTC
TRBV11-1	TRBD1	TRBJ1-6	-	CASSGTGGYNSPLHF	TGTGCCAGCAGCGGGACAGGGGGGTATAATTCACCCCTCCACTTT
TRBV12-3/TRBV12-4	-	TRBJ1-2	many	CASSLGSYGYTF	TGTGCCAGCAGTTTAGGCAGCTATGGCTACACCTTC
TRBV28	TRBD1	TRBJ2-3	many	CASSTERQGFRTDTQYF	TGTGCCAGCAGCACCGAAAGACAGGGTTTTAGAACAGATACGCAGTATTTT
TRBV21-1	-	TRBJ1-2	many	CASSRKGRAQNYGYTF	TGTGCCAGCAGCAGAAAGGGGAGGGCCCAGAACTATGGCTACACCTTC
TRBV20-1	TRBD2	TRBJ2-1	-	CSASGRGDLRQFF	TGCAGTGCTTCGGGACGGGGGGACCTGAGGCAGTTCTTC
TRBV5-6	TRBD1	TRBJ2-3	few	CASSLDRPTDTQYF	TGTGCCAGCAGCCTGGACAGGCCCACAGATACGCAGTATTTT
TRBV7-3	TRBD1	TRBJ1-1	many	CASSPRVDRLNTEAFF	TGTGCCAGCAGCCCACGAGTGGACAGGCTGAACACTGAAGCTTTCTTT